This is a list of T cell receptor beta chains from one sample in a study of identical twins. TCRdb re-called the 5' RACE reads with MiXCR, one entry per CDR3 protein. Found here are approximately 220,000 distinct CDR3 sequences, approximately 8% of them singletons; the top ten hold 5% to 6%. This sample was also put to use in a study of yellow fever vaccine responses in identical twins.

The sample consisted of CD8+ T cells sorted from blood. All receptors come from a woman aged 18-29 years in good health. Both conserved end residues are part of each CDR3. D genes are given only for firm matches. Clone size is not always given. Where it is, it says once, few, many or a class for expanded clones.

v_call	d_call	j_call	clone_size	cdr3_aa	cdr3_nt
TRBV28	NA	TRBJ2-6	NA	CASSSPTAGQPSGANVLTF	TGTGCCAGCAGTTCCCCCACAGCGGGACAGCCCTCTGGGGCCAACGTCCTGACTTTC
TRBV7-8	NA	TRBJ2-1	NA	CASTGTTYNEQFF	TGTGCCAGCACCGGGACCACCTACAATGAGCAGTTCTTC
TRBV7-6	TRBD1	TRBJ2-1	NA	CASSLGLDRGPLNEQFF	TGTGCCAGCAGCCTAGGGTTGGACAGGGGGCCACTCAATGAGCAGTTCTTC
TRBV13	TRBD2	TRBJ2-1	few	CASSFSSGSVNEQFF	TGTGCCAGCAGCTTCTCTAGCGGGAGTGTCAATGAGCAGTTCTTC
TRBV15	NA	TRBJ2-3	NA	CATSQGWGTDTQYF	TGTGCCACCAGCCAGGGGTGGGGCACAGATACGCAGTATTTT
TRBV20-1	NA	TRBJ2-2	NA	CSARDDYSPTMEGGTGELFF	TGCAGTGCTAGAGACGATTATTCCCCAACAATGGAGGGTGGCACCGGGGAGCTGTTTTTT
TRBV12-3/TRBV12-4	NA	TRBJ2-1	NA	CASSLGPNSDEQFF	TGTGCCAGCAGTTTAGGGCCGAATTCGGATGAGCAGTTCTTC
TRBV28	TRBD2	TRBJ2-7	many	CASSLGTSGHYEQYF	TGTGCCAGCAGCCTAGGGACTAGCGGCCACTACGAGCAGTACTTC
TRBV2	NA	TRBJ2-3	NA	CASSEGSTSTDTQYF	TGTGCCAGCAGTGAAGGTAGCACCTCCACAGATACGCAGTATTTT
TRBV19	TRBD2	TRBJ2-1	many	CASSSLVVSGRDNEQFF	TGTGCCAGTAGTAGTCTGGTGGTTAGCGGGAGGGACAATGAGCAGTTCTTC
TRBV12-3/TRBV12-4	TRBD2	TRBJ2-2	many	CASSLGTSGTTGELFF	TGTGCCAGCAGTTTAGGGACTAGCGGCACGACCGGGGAGCTGTTTTTT
TRBV28	TRBD1	TRBJ2-5	NA	CASTSGQEETQYF	TGTGCCAGCACATCGGGACAGGAAGAGACCCAGTACTTC
TRBV15	TRBD2	TRBJ2-1	NA	CATDMRGGSYNEQFF	TGTGCCACAGACATGCGGGGGGGCTCCTACAATGAGCAGTTCTTC
TRBV20-1	NA	TRBJ2-2	NA	CSARDNRAGVGNTGELFF	TGCAGTGCTAGAGATAATAGGGCAGGGGTAGGGAACACCGGGGAGCTGTTTTTT
TRBV20-1	TRBD1	TRBJ2-6	NA	CSARRTGDVSGANVLTF	TGCAGTGCTAGAAGGACAGGGGACGTCTCTGGGGCCAACGTCCTGACTTTC
TRBV6-1	TRBD1	TRBJ2-3	few	CASSPTPERGGSDTQYF	TGTGCCAGCAGCCCTACTCCCGAAAGAGGGGGCTCAGATACGCAGTATTTT